This entry features one T cell receptor (beta chain) sequence. This record belongs to a study of blood T cell repertoires in COVID-19. In the original analysis: Reference gene primers were amplified, and this amplification served to estimate nucleated cell counts. Method: immunoSEQ multiplex PCR; TCRdb's copy keeps in-frame clones and lacks some. That table supplies the V and J calls and clone size; D and trimming were determined from the DNA. Of hundreds of thousands of clones in the sample, around 85% are singletons; the top ten hold approximately 8%. The CDR3 extends over 18 amino acids. CDR1 and CDR2 from the germline V gene are MNHEY and SMNVEV (reference sequence). V was pared by 3 bases and J by 0 bases, with 10 bases of the junction left unmatched.

This receptor was taken from a woman between 55 and 75 years old who had recovered from COVID-19. The sequencing input was PBMCs or T cells enriched from blood (not recorded which). The genes are TRBV27 and TRBJ2-4; 8 bases are shared with TRBD2. CDR3 bases: TGTGCCAGCAGTTTTCGCGGGGGGCCCCCTGAAGCCAAAAACATTCAGTACTTC. Translation: CASSFRGGPPEAKNIQYF.